The T cell receptor beta chain described here comes from a study of T cell repertoires in cytomegalovirus infection. This clonotype was found many times. TCRdb redid the calling of the reads with MiXCR, one entry per CDR3 protein. The table shows 310,000 or so distinct CDR3 sequences, with 17% occurring only once. The TCR sequence derives from a human donor in good health (CMV status not recorded). Some clones in this sample may be carry-over from other donors' samples. The sequencing sample was made of PBMCs.

The CDR3 region has the DNA TGTGCCACCAGTGATACAGGGTTGACAGATACGCAGTATTTT. Translation gives CATSDTGLTDTQYF. V usage is TRBV24-1 and J usage is TRBJ2-3; weak D call: TRBD1 (6 bases). This CDR3 is built from 14 residues. V lost 3 bases, J lost 3 bases, and 9 bases lay in between. Per the germline V gene, CDR1 is KGHDR and CDR2 is SFDVKD.